One sample yielded the 5 T cell receptor beta chains listed below, sequenced in a study of T cell clones after liver transplantation. Here immunoSEQ multiplex PCR was the method, and the copy in TCRdb shows in-frame clones only, minus some. The sample lists 65,000 to 95,000 clones, about four fifths occurring once. The sample in question was CD4+ T cells from blood, obtained before liver transplant. These receptor sequences come from a human donor who received a liver transplant.

The chain is built from TRBV30 and TRBJ1-1, with D possibly being TRBD1 (6 bases). The V gene lost 5 bases and the J gene lost 5 bases, with 18 bases spanning the gap. This CDR3 is 14 amino acids long. Germline loops: CDR1 GTSNPN, CDR2 SVGIG (reference sequence). CDR3 sequence reads: CAWSEIQGITEAFF. CDR3 nucleotide sequence: TGTGCCTGGTCTGAGATTCAGGGGATTACTGAAGCTTTCTTT.

This chain connects TRBV28 to TRBJ1-1; TRBD1 matches at 7 bases. Per the germline V gene, CDR1 is MDHEN and CDR2 is SYDVKM. V shed 5 bases and J 9 bases; nucleotides not matched to a gene: 9. The CDR3 is 13 amino acids. CDR3 loop: CASSLFGQEKAFF. The CDR3 region has the DNA TGTGCCAGCAGTCTTTTCGGACAGGAAAAAGCTTTCTTT.

This clone was observed a few times. This sample also contains other DNA sequences that code for the same CDR3. The rearrangement uses TRBV28 and TRBJ1-2; no reliable D call. The germline V and J ends were trimmed by 5 bases and 4 bases, with 8 bases remaining between them. Germline V lookup: CDR1 MDHEN, CDR2 SYDVKM. The CDR3 has 12 residues. Written as DNA, the CDR3 is TGTGCCAGCAGTCTCCGGGCCTATGGCTACACCTTC. Translated: CASSLRAYGYTF.

The rearrangement uses TRBV7-2 and TRBJ1-5, with D possibly being TRBD1 (5 bases). Trimming stripped 5 bases from V and 6 bases from J, with 14 bases between. This CDR3 has 14 residues. Germline lookup yields CDR1 SGHTA and CDR2 FQGNSA. Written as DNA, the CDR3 is TGTGCCAGCAGCCCAAGAGGAGGGGTTCAGCCCCAGCATTTT. Translation gives CASSPRGGVQPQHF.

The chain is built from TRBV13 and TRBJ1-2; no definite D call. The germline V gene encodes CDR1 PRHDT and CDR2 FYEKMQ (reference sequence). Trimming cost V 0 bases and J 4 bases, with 3 bases left between them. The CDR3 consists of 12 residues. CDR3 DNA sequence: TGTGCCAGCAGCTTAGGTTCCTATGGCTACACCTTC. It translates to CASSLGSYGYTF.